This TCR beta chain was sequenced during a study of T cells in Graves' hyperthyroidism and ophthalmopathy. Amplified regions were TCR beta CDR3 sequences from RNA transcripts. During a first-round RT-PCR of the TCR CDR3, the HTBI primer set was used. TCRdb reprocessed the multiplex PCR reads via MiXCR and lists one record per CDR3 protein. The sample has 350,000 or so distinct CDR3 sequences; 18% are singletons. Researchers defined stable Graves' hyperthyroidism as no ophthalmopathy progression within 18 months. Patients having uncontrolled infection, another autoimmune disease, pregnancy or lactation were not included. CDR1 is SGHDN, CDR2 FVKESK, per germline. The CDR3 is 14 amino acids. The junction had 2 bases not matched to a gene; V was cut back by 4 bases and J by 2 bases.

The genes are TRBV14 and TRBJ2-1; 7 nucleotides align to TRBD2. Sequenced sample: blood. This sequence was found in a woman aged 45-60 years with Graves' hyperthyroidism. CDR3 sequence reads: CASSPGTTYNEQFF. The CDR3 nucleotides are TGTGCCAGCAGCCCCGGGACTACCTACAATGAGCAGTTCTTC. Full variable domain (missing parts from reference TRBV14 and TRBJ2-1): EAGVTQFPSHSVIEKGQTVTLRCDPISGHDNLYWYRRVMGKEIKFLLHFVKESKQDESGMPNNRFLAERTGGTYSTLKVQPAELEDSGVYFCASSPGTTYNEQFFGPGTRLTVL.